This T cell receptor (beta chain) was retrieved from a study of CD8 T cells in ankylosing spondylitis. The study's findings and limits: Blood from ankylosing spondylitis patients appeared to carry a characteristic roughly 8-variant TCR beta motif.

Libraries for TCR beta were made by quantitative 5'-RACE with molecular barcodes. One entry per CDR3 protein results from TCRdb running MiXCR on the 5' RACE reads. The table shows some 840,000 distinct CDR3 sequences, with about 11% occurring only once. For this clonotype: Its antigen is not identified.

V lost 4 bases and J lost 8; bases outside the gene matches: 15. The CDR3 is made up of 17 amino acids. Germline CDR1 is MNHEY and CDR2 is SVGAGI. The receptor was derived from a male donor with ankylosing spondylitis. Sequenced input: blood, either unsorted or a sorted T cell fraction (not recorded which). The chain recombines TRBV6-5 with TRBJ1-2; 11 bases are a match to TRBD1. As DNA, the CDR3 is TGTGCCAGCAGTTCCCCTGGGGACAGGGGGAGCATGAGCGGCTACACCTTC. Encoded protein: CASSSPGDRGSMSGYTF.